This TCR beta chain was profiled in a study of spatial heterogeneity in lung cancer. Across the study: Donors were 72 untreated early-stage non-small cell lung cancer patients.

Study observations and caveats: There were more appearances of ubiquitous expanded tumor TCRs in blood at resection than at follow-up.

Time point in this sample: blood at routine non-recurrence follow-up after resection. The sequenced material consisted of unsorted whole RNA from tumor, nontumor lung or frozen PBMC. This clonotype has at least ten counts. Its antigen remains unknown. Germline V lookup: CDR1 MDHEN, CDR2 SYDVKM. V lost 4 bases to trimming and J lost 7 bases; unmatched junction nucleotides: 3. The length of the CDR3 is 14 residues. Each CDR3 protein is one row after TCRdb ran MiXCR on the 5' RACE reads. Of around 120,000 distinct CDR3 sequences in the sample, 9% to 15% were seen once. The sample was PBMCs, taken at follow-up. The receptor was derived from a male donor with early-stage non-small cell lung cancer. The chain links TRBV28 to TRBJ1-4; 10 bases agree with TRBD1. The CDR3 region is CASSSTGGFEKLFF. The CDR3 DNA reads TGTGCCAGCAGTTCGACAGGGGGCTTTGAAAAACTGTTTTTT. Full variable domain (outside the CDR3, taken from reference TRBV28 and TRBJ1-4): DVKVTQSSRYLVKRTGEKVFLECVQDMDHENMFWYRQDPGLGLRLIYFSYDVKMKEKGDIPEGYSVSREKKERFSLILESASTNQTSMYLCASSSTGGFEKLFFGSGTQLSVL.